This TCR beta chain emerged from a study of T cell changes during pregnancy in multiple sclerosis. Only in-frame clones appear in the TCRdb table, and some are missing; sequencing was by immunoSEQ multiplex PCR. The data show roughly 80,000 clones, 90% to 95% seen once. After removal of 3 bases from V and 0 bases from J, the junction contained 11 bases not matched to a gene. This CDR3 is 18 amino acids long. The germline gives CDR1 SGHDT, CDR2 YYEEEE. The sequenced sample was peripheral blood, obtained before pregnancy. The chain joins TRBV5-6 to TRBJ1-5; 8 positions agree with TRBD1. The receptor was derived from a female donor with multiple sclerosis, enrolled in a pregnancy study. The CDR3 DNA follows: TGTGCCAGCAGCTCCATCAATGGGACAGGCTATAGCAATCAGCCCCAGCATTTT. Translating gives CASSSINGTGYSNQPQHF.